This record concerns one TCR beta chain sequence. Profiling relied on immunoSEQ multiplex PCR, and the TCRdb table lists in-frame clones only, not all of them. The sample yields some 340,000 clones, around nine tenths seen once. The CDR3 has 15 amino acids. Germline assignment: CDR1 MNHEY and CDR2 SMNVEV (reference sequence). V was clipped by 3 bases and J by 0 bases, with 8 bases between them. The data belong to a study of blood T cell repertoires in COVID-19. Across the whole study: T cells, B-cell-depleted T cells, or PBMCs provided the cDNA or gDNA that served as material.

Clinical history reported by participants formed the basis on which cohorts were assigned. This chain uses TRBV27 with TRBJ2-2, with D unclear. The source is a woman aged 25 to 39 who had been exposed to COVID-19. The specimen was PBMCs or T cells enriched from blood (not recorded which). The CDR3 region is CASSLEITNTGELFF. CDR3 DNA sequence: TGTGCCAGCAGTTTGGAGATCACGAACACCGGGGAGCTGTTTTTT.